This T cell receptor beta chain was observed in a study of a mutant IDH1 vaccine in newly diagnosed glioma. Overall study: Onset of vaccination occurred 4-6 weeks following radiotherapy alone, or with temozolomide cycles. Patients arrived already treated with radiotherapy, temozolomide, or both, most having had both.

In regard to this clone: Its antigen remains unidentified.

Here immunoSEQ multiplex PCR was the method, and the copy in TCRdb shows in-frame clones only, minus some. The sample yields approximately 50,000 clones, 76% seen once. V shed 0 bases and J 3 bases; nucleotides not matched to a gene: 6. The CDR3 sequence is 16 residues long. The germline V gene has CDR1 SGHKS and CDR2 YYEKEE (reference sequence). Time point noted: week 47, end of study. Alongside topical imiquimod, each dose of vaccine comprised 300 ug of mutant IDH1 20-mer peptide. Eight vaccine injections were given to patients in weeks 1, 3, 5, 7, 11, 15, 19 and 23. The chain combines TRBV5-5 with TRBJ1-3; TRBD1 matches 7 bases. The starting material was PBMCs, obtained from a glioma patient whose treatment included an IDH1 peptide vaccine. This clonotype was sampled from a woman between 35 and 50 years old with glioma. Some clones in this sample may be carry-over from other donors' samples. As DNA, the CDR3 is TGTGCCAGCAGCTTGGACAGGGGACGGTTTGGAAACACCATATATTTT. Its translation is CASSLDRGRFGNTIYF.